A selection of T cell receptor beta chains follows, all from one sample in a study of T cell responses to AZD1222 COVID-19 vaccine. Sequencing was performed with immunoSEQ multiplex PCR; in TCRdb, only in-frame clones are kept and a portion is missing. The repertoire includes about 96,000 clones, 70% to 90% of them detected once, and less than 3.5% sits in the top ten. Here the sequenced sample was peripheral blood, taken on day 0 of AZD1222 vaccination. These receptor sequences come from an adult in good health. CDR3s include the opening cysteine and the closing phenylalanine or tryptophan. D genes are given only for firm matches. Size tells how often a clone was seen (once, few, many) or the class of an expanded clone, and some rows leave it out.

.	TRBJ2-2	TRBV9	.	TGTGCCAGCAGCGTAGGCCCCAGGCCGGGCACCGGGGAGCTGTTTTTT	CASSVGPRPGTGELFF
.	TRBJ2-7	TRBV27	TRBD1	TGTGCCAGCAGTCGCTCCGGACAGGGCATAAACGAGCAGTACTTC	CASSRSGQGINEQYF
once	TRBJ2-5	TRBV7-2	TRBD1	TGTGCCAGCAGCTCGGGACAGGGAAAAGAGACCCAGTACTTC	CASSSGQGKETQYF
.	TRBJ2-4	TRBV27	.	TGTGCCAGCAGTTTACGCCCGAGGTCCCCGGACATTCAGTACTTC	CASSLRPRSPDIQYF
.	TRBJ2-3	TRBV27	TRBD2	TGTGCCAGCAGTCCCGGGACTAACACAGATACGCAGTATTTT	CASSPGTNTDTQYF
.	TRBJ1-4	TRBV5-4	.	TGTGCCAGCAGTCTTAGGGAGGGGACTGAAAAACTGTTTTTT	CASSLREGTEKLFF
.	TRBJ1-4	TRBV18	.	TGTGCCAGCTCACCACGAGGGTCGGGGGCCGGGGAAAAACTGTTTTTT	CASSPRGSGAGEKLFF
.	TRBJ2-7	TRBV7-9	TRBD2	TGTGCCAGCAGTTCCTCCGGGACTAGCGGGAGGGCCTCCGAGCAGTACTTC	CASSSSGTSGRASEQYF
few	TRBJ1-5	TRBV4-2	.	TGTGCCAGCAGCCAAGACCGACAGGTGCATAGCAATCAGCCCCAGCATTTT	CASSQDRQVHSNQPQHF
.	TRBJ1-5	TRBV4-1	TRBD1	TGCGCCAGCAGGCTAGGCCTCGCAGGACAGGGGTTAAGACAGCCCCAGCATTTT	CASRLGLAGQGLRQPQHF
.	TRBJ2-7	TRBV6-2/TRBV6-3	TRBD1	TGTGCCAGCAGTTACCGGACAGGGGACGTCTATCGGGGCTACGAGCAGTACTTC	CASSYRTGDVYRGYEQYF
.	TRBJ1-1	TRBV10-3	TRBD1	TGTGCCATCAGTGAGTCTACAGGGGGCGCGGGTAACACTGAAGCTTTCTTT	CAISESTGGAGNTEAFF
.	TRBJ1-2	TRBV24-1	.	TGTGCCACCAGTGAGCGGACGGGGTATGGCTACACCTTC	CATSERTGYGYTF
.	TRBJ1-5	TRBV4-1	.	TGCGCCAGCAGCCAAGAAGTACAGGGTAGCAATCAGCCCCAGCATTTT	CASSQEVQGSNQPQHF
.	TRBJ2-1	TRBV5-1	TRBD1	TGCGCCAGCAGCTTGGGGCCCCAGGGGGCAGGGAATGAGCAGTTCTTC	CASSLGPQGAGNEQFF
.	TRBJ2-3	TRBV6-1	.	TGTGCCAGCAGTGAACACAGAGGAGGGGCGTCGTCAGATACGCAGTATTTT	CASSEHRGGASSDTQYF
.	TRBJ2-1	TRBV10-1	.	TGCGCCAGCAGTGAGGAGGACACAGCGTACAATGAGCAGTTCTTC	CASSEEDTAYNEQFF
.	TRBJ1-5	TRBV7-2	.	TGTGCCAGCAGCTTAGTGGTTAGCAATCAGCCCCAGCATTTT	CASSLVVSNQPQHF
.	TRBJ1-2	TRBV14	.	TGTGCCAGCAGCCAAGTATCCGGGACGGGAAACTATGGCTACACCTTC	CASSQVSGTGNYGYTF
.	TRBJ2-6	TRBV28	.	TGTGCCAGCAGTTACGAGCAGGGGGGCTCTGGGGCCAACGTCCTGACTTTC	CASSYEQGGSGANVLTF
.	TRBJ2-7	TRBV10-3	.	TGTGCCATCAGTGAGTCGGGGGGTGTCAACGAGCAGTACTTC	CAISESGGVNEQYF
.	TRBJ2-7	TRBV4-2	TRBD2	TGTGCCAGCAGCCAAATAGCGGGAGGCACTAGGAGCTCCTACGAGCAGTACTTC	CASSQIAGGTRSSYEQYF